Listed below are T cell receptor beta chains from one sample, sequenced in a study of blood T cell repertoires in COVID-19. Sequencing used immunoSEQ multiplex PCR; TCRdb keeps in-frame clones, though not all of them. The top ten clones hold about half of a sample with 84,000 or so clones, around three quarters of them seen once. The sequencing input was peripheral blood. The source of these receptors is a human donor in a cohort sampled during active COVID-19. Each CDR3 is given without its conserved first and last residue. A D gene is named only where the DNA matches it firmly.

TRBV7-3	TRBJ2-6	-	ASSLGLTGANVLT
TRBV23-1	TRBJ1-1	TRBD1	ASSPPDRGRTEAF
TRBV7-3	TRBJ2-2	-	ASSSNSVNTGELF
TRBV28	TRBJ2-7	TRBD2	ASGKVAGAFEQY
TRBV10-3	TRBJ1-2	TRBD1	AISGDRNYGYT
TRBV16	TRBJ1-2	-	ASSQRSGGYNGYT
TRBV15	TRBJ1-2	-	ATSRDGGNYGYT
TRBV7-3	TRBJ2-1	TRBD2	ASSLLRTSNEQF
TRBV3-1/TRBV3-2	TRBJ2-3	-	ASSSPGDTDTQY
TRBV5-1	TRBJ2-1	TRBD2	ASSLGSGAGVTDEQF
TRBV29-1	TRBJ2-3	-	SVRPSTDTQY
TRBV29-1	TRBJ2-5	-	SVEDPTKQETQY
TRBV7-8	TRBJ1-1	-	ASSPSWGGRDTEAF
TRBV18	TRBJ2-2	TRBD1	ASSPGTGLEELF
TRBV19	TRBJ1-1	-	ASRIESEAF
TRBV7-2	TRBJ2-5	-	ASSMLGGQKTQY
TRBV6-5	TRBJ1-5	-	ASSPQGNQPQH
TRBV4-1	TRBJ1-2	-	ASSPETVWDGYT
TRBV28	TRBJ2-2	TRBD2	ASSRQDFSGRAVTGELF
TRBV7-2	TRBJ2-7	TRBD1	ASSSGGSTTYEQY
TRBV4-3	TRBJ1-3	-	ASSQTGGNTIY
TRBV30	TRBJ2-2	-	AWDTGYGELF
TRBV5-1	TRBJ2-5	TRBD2	ASSLAGGYQETQY
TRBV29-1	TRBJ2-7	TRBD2	SVAAGVYEQY
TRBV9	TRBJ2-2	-	ASSDSGSISTGELF
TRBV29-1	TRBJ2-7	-	SVELSYEQY
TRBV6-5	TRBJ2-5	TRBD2	ASSSGLAGVETQY
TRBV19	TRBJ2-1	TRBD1	ASSKTGSPPYNEQF
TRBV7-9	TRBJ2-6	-	ASSRGTSRISGANVLT
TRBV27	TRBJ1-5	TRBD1	ASSPRTGVHQQPQH
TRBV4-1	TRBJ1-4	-	ASSQAGLNEKLF
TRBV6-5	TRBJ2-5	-	ASGLSGVGETQY
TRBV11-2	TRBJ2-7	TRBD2	ASSHGTSGIMGHGEQY
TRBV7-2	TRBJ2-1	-	ASSLLRELNEQF
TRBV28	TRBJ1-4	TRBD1	ASRGQGAREKLF
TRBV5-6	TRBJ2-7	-	ASSLGGTYEQY
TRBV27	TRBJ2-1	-	ASRIGLDEQF
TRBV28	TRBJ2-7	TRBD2	ASSSSGSTPGEQY
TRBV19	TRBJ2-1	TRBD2	ASSQTSGLSSYNEQF
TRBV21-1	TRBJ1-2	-	ASKKGACHGYT
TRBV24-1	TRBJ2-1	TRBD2	ATSDASSGMRGGSSYNEQF
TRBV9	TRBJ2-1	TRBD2	ASSVSGTTYNEQF
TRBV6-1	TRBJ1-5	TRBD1	ASSEAGTGVSSWPQH
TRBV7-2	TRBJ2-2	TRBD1	ASSPRTGGTGELF
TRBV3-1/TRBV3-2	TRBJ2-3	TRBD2	ASGTSGRTDTQY
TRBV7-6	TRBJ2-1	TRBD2	ASSFTELAGVSDEQF
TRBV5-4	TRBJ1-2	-	ASSYPQKNYGYT
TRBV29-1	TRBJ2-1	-	SVRTNPSSYNEQF
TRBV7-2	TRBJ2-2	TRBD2	ASSFQGLAVAGELF
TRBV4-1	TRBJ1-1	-	ASSQGGGISNTEAF
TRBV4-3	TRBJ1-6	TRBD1	ASSQDHTGGNSPLH
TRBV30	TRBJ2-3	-	AWRAVGRGDTQY
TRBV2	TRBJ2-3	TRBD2	ASSESGTTADTQY
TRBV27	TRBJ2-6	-	ASSFGGSGANVLT